This record covers a single T cell receptor (beta chain). Authors' data handling: How many nucleated cells were present was estimated from reference gene primer amplification. Clones were read by immunoSEQ multiplex PCR, and TCRdb kept only the in-frame ones, dropping some. V, J and clone size are those of that table, while D and trimming were read from the DNA. Altogether approximately 250,000 clones are present, about 89% being singletons, with the ten largest covering around 9%. Trimming stripped 3 bases from V and 7 bases from J, with 13 bases between. The CDR3 extends over 15 amino acids. CDR1 is LNHDA and CDR2 is SQIVND in the germline V gene (reference sequence). This specimen comes from a study of blood T cell repertoires in COVID-19. Study-level background: Samples came from the United States, Italy and Spain, spanning acute and convalescent COVID-19. PBMCs, B-cell-depleted T cells, or T cells were the source of the cDNA or gDNA that made up the material.

The sample consisted of peripheral blood. The TCR was taken from a man in his forties with active or convalescent COVID-19. The chain couples TRBV19 to TRBJ1-6; TRBD1 might be the D (6 bases). Here the CDR3 reads CASSISPRGNSPLHF. As DNA, the CDR3 is TGTGCCAGTAGTATCTCCCCCAGGGGCAATTCACCCCTCCACTTT.